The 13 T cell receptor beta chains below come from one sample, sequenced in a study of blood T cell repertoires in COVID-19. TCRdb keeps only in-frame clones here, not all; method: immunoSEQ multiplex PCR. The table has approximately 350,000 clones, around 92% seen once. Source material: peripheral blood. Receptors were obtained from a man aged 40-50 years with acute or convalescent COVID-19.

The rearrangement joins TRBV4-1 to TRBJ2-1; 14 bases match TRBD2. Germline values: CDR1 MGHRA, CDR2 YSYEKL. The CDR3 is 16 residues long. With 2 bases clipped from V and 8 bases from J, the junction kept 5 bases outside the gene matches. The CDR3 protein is CASSQPRTSGRYEQFF. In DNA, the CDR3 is TGCGCCAGCAGCCAACCCCGGACTAGCGGGAGGTATGAGCAGTTCTTC.

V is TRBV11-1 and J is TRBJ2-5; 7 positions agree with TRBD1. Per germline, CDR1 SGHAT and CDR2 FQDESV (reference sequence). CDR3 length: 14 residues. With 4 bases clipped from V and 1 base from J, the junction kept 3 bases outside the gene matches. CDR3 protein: CASSSGQLQETQYF. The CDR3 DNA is TGTGCCAGCAGCTCGGGACAGCTCCAAGAGACCCAGTACTTC.

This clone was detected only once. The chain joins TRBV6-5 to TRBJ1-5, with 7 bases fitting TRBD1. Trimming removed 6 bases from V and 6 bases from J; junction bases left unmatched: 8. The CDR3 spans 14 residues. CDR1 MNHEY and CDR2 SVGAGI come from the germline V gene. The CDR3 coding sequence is TGTGCCAGCAGCCGCGGGACAGTGGGTCAGCCCCAGCATTTT. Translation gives CASSRGTVGQPQHF.

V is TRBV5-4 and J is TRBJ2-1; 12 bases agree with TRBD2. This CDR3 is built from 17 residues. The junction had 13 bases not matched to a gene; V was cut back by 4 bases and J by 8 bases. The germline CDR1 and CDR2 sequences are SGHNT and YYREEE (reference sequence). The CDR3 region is CASSPLTSGRAGDEQFF. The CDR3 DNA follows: TGTGCCAGCAGCCCCTTGACTAGCGGGAGAGCCGGCGATGAGCAGTTCTTC.

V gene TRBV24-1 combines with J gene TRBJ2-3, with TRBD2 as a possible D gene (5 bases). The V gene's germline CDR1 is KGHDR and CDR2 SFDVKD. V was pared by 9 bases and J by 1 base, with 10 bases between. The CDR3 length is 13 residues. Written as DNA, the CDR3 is TGTGCCACCGGGAGCGAGGGCACAGATACGCAGTATTTT. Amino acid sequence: CATGSEGTDTQYF.

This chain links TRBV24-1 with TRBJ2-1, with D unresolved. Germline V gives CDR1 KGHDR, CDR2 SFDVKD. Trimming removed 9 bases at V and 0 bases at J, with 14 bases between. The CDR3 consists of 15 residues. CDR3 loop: CATAPSRNSYNEQFF. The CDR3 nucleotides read TGTGCCACCGCACCTTCGAGGAACTCCTACAATGAGCAGTTCTTC.

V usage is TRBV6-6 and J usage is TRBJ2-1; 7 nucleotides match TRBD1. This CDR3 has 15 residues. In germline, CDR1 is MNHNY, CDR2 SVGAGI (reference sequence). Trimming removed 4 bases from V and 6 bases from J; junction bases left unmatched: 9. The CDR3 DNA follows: TGTGCCAGCAGTTCCCCGACAGGGATCGGCAATGAGCAGTTCTTC. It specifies CASSSPTGIGNEQFF.

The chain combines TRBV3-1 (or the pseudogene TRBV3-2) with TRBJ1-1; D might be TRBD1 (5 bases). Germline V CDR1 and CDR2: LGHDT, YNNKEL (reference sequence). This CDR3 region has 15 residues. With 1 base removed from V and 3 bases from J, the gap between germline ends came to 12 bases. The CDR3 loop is CASSQVLTAYTEAFF. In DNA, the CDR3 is TGTGCCAGCAGCCAAGTGTTGACAGCCTACACTGAAGCTTTCTTT.

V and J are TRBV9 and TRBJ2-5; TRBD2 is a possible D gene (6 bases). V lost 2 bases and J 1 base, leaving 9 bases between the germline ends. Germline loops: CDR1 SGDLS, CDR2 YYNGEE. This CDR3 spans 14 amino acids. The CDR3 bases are TGTGCCAGCAGCGTCAGCGGGCGCCAAGAGACCCAGTACTTC. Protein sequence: CASSVSGRQETQYF.

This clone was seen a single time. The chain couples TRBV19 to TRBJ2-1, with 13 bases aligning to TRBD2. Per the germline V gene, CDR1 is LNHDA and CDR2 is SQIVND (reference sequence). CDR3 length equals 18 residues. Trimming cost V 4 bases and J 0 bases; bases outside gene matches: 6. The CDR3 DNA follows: TGTGCCAGTAGTAGTCTACGGACTAGCGGGGGCTCCTACAATGAGCAGTTCTTC. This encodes CASSSLRTSGGSYNEQFF.

The CDR3 region is CATSDGAPHSNQPQHF. The DNA for the CDR3 is TGTGCCACCTCAGACGGAGCCCCTCATAGCAATCAGCCCCAGCATTTT. The chain joins TRBV28 to TRBJ1-5; D remains ambiguous. The CDR3 loop spans 16 amino acids. Germline CDR1 and CDR2: MDHEN and SYDVKM. Trimming pared 10 bases from V and 0 bases from J, leaving 19 bases between.

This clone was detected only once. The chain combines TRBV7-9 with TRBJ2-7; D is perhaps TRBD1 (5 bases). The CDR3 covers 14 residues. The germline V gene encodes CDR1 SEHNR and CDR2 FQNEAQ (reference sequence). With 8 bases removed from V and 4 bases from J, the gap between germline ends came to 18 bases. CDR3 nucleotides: TGTGCCAGCTCCCTGGGGTCCTCAGGGTACGAGCAGTACTTC. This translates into CASSLGSSGYEQYF.

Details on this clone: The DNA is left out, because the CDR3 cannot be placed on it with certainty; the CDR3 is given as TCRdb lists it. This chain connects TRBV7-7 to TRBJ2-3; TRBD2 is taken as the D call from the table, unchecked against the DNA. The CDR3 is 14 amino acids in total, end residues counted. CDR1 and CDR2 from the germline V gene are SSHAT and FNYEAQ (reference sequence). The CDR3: CASSFGSGEDTQYF.